This T cell receptor (beta chain) was recovered during a study of siplizumab effects on memory and regulatory T cells. Profiled with immunoSEQ multiplex PCR; TCRdb holds only in-frame clones, not every one. The sample consists of under 140,000 clones, roughly 89% of them appearing once. Trimming removed 1 base from V and 2 bases from J, with 7 bases in between. The germline gives CDR1 SGHNT, CDR2 YYREEE (reference sequence). The CDR3 totals 14 residues. Sequenced material: CD4+ T cells sorted from blood. This chain uses TRBV5-4 with TRBJ1-3; tentative D call: TRBD1 (5 bases). The clonotype comes from a human donor in good health. The CDR3 DNA reads TGTGCCAGCAGCTTGCAGGGAACTGGAAACACCATATATTTT. Translating gives CASSLQGTGNTIYF.